Listed here are 4 T cell receptor beta chains from one sample, sequenced in a study of chemoradiotherapy in HPV16-positive cancers. Method: immunoSEQ multiplex PCR; TCRdb's copy keeps in-frame clones and lacks some. The sample includes about 25,000 clones, around 94% of them seen just once. Sampling was performed from a patient who underwent chemoradiotherapy. The receptors come from a human donor with HPV-associated anogenital cancer.

This rearrangement joins TRBV18 to TRBJ2-7; TRBD2 is a possible D gene (6 bases). CDR3 length: 11 amino acids. Trimming took 3 bases from V and 7 from J, leaving 7 bases between them. Germline assignment: CDR1 KGHSH and CDR2 LQKENI. Here the CDR3 reads CASSPREEQYF. CDR3 nucleotides: TGTGCCAGCTCACCGCGGGAAGAGCAGTACTTC.

The chain carries TRBV5-4 and TRBJ2-7; 12 bases are a match to TRBD2. CDR3 length equals 15 residues. Germline V gene lookup returns CDR1 SGHNT and CDR2 YYREEE (reference sequence). The V gene end was trimmed by 3 bases and the J gene end by 0 bases; junction bases not matched to a gene: 1. For the CDR3, the DNA is TGTGCCAGCAGCTCACTAGCGGGAGGCTCCTACGAGCAGTACTTC. Its translation is CASSSLAGGSYEQYF.

This sequence joins TRBV5-1 and TRBJ2-7; 10 bases map to TRBD1. CDR1 and CDR2 (germline): SGHRS, YFSETQ. The V and J ends lost 4 bases and 5 bases, in that order; junction bases with no gene match: 12. The CDR3 spans 16 residues. DNA of the CDR3: TGCGCCAGCAGCCGTATTCCCGGGACAGGGGAACACGAGCAGTACTTC. Translated, it gives CASSRIPGTGEHEQYF. The full variable domain, in which reference TRBV5-1 and TRBJ2-7 provide the parts outside the CDR3, is KAGVTQTPRYLIKTRGQQVTLSCSPISGHRSVSWYQQTPGQGLQFLFEYFSETQRNKGNFPGRFSGRQFSNSRSEMNVSTLELGDSALYLCASSRIPGTGEHEQYFGPGTRLTVT.

The chain employs TRBV27 and TRBJ2-7; D is possibly TRBD1 (6 bases). The germline gives CDR1 MNHEY, CDR2 SMNVEV (reference sequence). V lost 4 bases, J lost 6 bases, and 10 bases lay in between. The CDR3 spans 12 residues. The CDR3 sequence: CASSSGAGEQYF. CDR3 nucleotides: TGTGCCAGCAGTTCAGGGGCCGGCGAGCAGTACTTC.